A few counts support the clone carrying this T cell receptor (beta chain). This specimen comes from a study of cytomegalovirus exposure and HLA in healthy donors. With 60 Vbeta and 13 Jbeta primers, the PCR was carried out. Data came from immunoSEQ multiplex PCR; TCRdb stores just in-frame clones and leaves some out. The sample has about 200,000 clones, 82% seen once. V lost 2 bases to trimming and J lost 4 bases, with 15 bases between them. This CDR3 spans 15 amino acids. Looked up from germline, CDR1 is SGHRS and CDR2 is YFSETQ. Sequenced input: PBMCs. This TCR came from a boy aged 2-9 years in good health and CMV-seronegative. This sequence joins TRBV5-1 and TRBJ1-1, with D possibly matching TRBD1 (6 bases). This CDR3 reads CASSLNRAIITEAFF. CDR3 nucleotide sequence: TGCGCCAGCAGCTTAAACAGGGCAATAATCACTGAAGCTTTCTTT.